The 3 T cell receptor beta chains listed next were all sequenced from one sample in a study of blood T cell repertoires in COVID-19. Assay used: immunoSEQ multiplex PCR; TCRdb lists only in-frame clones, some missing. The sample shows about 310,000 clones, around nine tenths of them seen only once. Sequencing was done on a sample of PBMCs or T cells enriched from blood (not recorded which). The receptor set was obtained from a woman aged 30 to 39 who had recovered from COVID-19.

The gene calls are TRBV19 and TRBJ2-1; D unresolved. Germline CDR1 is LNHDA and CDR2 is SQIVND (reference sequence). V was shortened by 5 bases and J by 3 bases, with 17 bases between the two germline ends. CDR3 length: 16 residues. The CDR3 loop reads CASSPPWAPHYNEQFF. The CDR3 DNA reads TGTGCCAGTAGTCCCCCCTGGGCCCCTCACTACAATGAGCAGTTCTTC.

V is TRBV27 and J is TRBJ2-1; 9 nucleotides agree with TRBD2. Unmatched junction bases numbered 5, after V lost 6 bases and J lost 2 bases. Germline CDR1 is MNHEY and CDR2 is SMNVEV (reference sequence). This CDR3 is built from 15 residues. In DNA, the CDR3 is TGTGCCAGCAGCCGTAGCGGGAGTGCCTACAATGAGCAGTTCTTC. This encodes CASSRSGSAYNEQFF.

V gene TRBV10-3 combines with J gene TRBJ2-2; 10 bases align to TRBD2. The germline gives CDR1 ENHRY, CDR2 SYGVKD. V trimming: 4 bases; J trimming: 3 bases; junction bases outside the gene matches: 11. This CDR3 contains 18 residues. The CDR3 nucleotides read TGTGCCATCAGTGTGAGGCTAGCGGGAGTTTCGGACACCGGGGAGCTGTTTTTT. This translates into CAISVRLAGVSDTGELFF.